The sequence of this TCR beta chain was determined in a study of shared clonotypes between healthy human individuals. Points on this clone: The junction departs from the called germline gene at one end, perhaps through a read error.

When replicate PCRs were run on unsorted PBMC, they used approximately 0.3 ug DNA, tens of thousands of T cell genomes. Generated by immunoSEQ multiplex PCR, the TCRdb table keeps only in-frame clones and is missing some. The sample includes about 490,000 clones, less than 80% of them seen just once. Germline CDR1 and CDR2: MGHRA and YSYEKL. The CDR3 extends over 15 amino acids. This chain uses TRBV4-1 with TRBJ2-7; perhaps TRBD1 as D (6 bases). This sequence originates from a middle-aged woman in good health. Some clones in this sample may be carry-over from other donors' samples. The sample was PBMCs. CDR3 DNA: TGCGTCAGCAGCCAAATTTTTAGACAGGCCTACGAGCAGTACTTC. This translates into CVSSQIFRQAYEQYF.